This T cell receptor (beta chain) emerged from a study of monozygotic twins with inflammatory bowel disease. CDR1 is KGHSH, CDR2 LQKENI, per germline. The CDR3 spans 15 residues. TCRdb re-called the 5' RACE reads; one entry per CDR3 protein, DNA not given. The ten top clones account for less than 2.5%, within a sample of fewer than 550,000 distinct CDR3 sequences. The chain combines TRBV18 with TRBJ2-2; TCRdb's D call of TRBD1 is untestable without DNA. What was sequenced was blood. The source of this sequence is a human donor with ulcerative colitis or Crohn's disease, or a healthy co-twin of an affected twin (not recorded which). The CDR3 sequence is CASSTGTQYTGELFF. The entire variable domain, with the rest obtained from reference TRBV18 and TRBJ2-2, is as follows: NAGVMQNPRHLVRRRGQEARLRCSPMKGHSHVYWYRQLPEEGLKFMVYLQKENIIDESGMPKERFSAEFPKEGPSILRIQQVVRGDSAAYFCASSTGTQYTGELFFGEGSRLTVL.